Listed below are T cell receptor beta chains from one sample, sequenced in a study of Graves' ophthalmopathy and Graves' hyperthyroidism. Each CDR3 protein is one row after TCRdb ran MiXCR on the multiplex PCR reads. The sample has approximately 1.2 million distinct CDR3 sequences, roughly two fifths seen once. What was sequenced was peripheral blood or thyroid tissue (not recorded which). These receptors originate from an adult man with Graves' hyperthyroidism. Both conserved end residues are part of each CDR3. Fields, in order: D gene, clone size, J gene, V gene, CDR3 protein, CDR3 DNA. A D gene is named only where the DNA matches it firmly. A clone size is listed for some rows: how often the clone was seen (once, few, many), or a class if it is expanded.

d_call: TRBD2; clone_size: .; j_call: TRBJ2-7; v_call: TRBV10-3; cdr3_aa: CATHTGLSGIYEQYF; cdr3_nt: TGTGCCACCCACACAGGGCTTAGCGGGATCTACGAGCAGTACTTC
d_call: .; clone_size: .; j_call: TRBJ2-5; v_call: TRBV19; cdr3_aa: CASSIGQGIQYF; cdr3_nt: TGTGCCAGTAGTATCGGGCAGGGGATCCAGTACTTC
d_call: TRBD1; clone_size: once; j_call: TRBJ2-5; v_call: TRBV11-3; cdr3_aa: CASTRTGGDQEAQYF; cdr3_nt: TGTGCCAGCACCAGGACAGGGGGAGACCAAGAGGCCCAGTACTTC
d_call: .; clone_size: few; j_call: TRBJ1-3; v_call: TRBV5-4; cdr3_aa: CASSLQGRSSGNTIYF; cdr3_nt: TGTGCCAGCAGCTTGCAGGGACGAAGCTCTGGAAACACCATATATTTT
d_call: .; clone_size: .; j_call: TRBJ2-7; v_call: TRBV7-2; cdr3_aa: CASSPGAGLQYEQYF; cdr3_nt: TGTGCCAGCAGCCCGGGCGCGGGACTTCAATACGAGCAGTACTTC
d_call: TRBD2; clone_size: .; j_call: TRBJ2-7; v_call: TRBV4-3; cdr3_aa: CASSQGAGGPFEQYF; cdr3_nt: TGCGCCAGCAGCCAAGGAGCGGGAGGGCCTTTCGAGCAGTACTTC
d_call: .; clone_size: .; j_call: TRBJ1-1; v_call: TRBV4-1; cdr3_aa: CASSQEEYTEAFF; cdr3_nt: TGCGCCAGCAGCCAAGAGGAATACACTGAAGCTTTCTTT
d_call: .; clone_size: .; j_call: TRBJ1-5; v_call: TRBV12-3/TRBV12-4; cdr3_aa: CASSVDGRSNQPQHF; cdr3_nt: TGTGCCAGCAGCGTAGACGGGCGCAGCAATCAGCCCCAGCATTTT
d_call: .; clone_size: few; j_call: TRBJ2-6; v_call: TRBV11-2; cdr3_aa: CASSLPRVSGTAGANVLTF; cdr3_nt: TGTGCCAGCAGCCTCCCGAGGGTCTCCGGGACGGCTGGGGCCAACGTCCTGACTTTC
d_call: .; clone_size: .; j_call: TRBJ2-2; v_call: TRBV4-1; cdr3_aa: CASSAGEYTGELFF; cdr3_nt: TGCGCCAGCTCGGCCGGGGAGTACACCGGGGAGCTGTTTTTT
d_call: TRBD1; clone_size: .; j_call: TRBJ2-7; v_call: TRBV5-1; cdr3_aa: CASSQQGALGEQYF; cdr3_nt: TGCGCCAGCAGCCAACAGGGGGCCCTGGGGGAGCAGTACTTC
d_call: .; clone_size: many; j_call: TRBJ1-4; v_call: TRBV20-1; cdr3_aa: CSARWVKRPEKLFF; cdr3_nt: TGCAGTGCTAGATGGGTTAAGAGGCCTGAAAAACTGTTTTTT
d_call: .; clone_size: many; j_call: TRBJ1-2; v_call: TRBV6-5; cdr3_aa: CASSYSINGPYGYTF; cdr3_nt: TGTGCCAGCAGTTACTCGATTAACGGACCTTATGGCTACACCTTC
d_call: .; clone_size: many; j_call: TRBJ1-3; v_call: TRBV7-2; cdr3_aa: CASTSATGGNTIYF; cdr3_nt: TGTGCCAGCACCTCTGCCACGGGGGGAAACACCATATATTTT
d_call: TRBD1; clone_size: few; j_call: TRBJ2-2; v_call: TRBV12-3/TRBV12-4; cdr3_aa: CASRPDRGNTGELFF; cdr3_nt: TGTGCCAGCAGACCCGACAGGGGGAACACCGGGGAGCTGTTTTTT
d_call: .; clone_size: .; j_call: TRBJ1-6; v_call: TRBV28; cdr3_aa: CAGSSGTDNSPLHF; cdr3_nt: TGTGCCGGCAGCTCGGGAACCGATAATTCACCCCTCCACTTT
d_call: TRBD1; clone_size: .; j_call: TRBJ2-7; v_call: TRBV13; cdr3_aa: CASSRTGFGYEQYF; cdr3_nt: TGTGCCAGCAGCCGGACAGGGTTCGGGTACGAGCAGTACTTC
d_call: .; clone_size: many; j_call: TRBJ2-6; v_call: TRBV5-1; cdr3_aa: CASSLEVQSGANVLTF; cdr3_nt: TGCGCCAGCAGCTTGGAGGTGCAATCTGGGGCCAACGTCCTGACTTTC
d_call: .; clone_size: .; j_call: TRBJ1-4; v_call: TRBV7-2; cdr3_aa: CASSARPGSNEKLFF; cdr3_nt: TGTGCCAGCAGCGCAAGGCCAGGGTCTAATGAAAAACTGTTTTTT
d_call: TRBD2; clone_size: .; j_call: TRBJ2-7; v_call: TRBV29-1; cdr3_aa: CSATSGGVLAEQYF; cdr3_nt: TGCAGCGCAACTAGCGGGGGGGTTCTAGCCGAGCAGTACTTC
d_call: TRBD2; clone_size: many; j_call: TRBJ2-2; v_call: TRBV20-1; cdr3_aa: CSAAPPSGRGTGELFF; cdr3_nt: TGCAGTGCTGCCCCTCCTAGCGGGAGGGGTACCGGGGAGCTGTTTTTT
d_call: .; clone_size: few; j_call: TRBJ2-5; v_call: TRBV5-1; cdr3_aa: CASSQDLRTEQETQYF; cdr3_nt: TGCGCCAGCAGCCAAGACCTTCGGACAGAGCAAGAGACCCAGTACTTC
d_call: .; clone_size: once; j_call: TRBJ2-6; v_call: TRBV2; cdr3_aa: CASSDEQGANVLTF; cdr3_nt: TGTGCCAGCAGTGACGAACAGGGGGCCAACGTCCTGACTTTC
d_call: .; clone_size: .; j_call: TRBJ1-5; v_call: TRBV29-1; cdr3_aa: CSVKSSGSDPGNRPQHF; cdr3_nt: TGCAGCGTAAAATCGAGCGGGTCGGACCCAGGGAATCGGCCCCAGCATTTT
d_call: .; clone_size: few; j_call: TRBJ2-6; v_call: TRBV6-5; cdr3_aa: CASSYSMESGANVLTF; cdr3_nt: TGTGCCAGCAGTTACTCGATGGAGTCTGGGGCCAACGTCCTGACTTTC